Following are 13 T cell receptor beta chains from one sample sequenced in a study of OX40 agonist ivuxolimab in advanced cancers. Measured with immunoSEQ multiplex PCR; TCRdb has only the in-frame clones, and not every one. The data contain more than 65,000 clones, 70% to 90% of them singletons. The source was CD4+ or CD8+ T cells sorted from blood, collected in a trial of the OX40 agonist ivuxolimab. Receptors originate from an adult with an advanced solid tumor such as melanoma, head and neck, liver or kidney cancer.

As DNA, the CDR3 is TGTGCCAGCTCACCAACTAGGGACACAGATACGCAGTATTTT. Residues: CASSPTRDTDTQYF. The chain has TRBV18 and TRBJ2-3; D might be TRBD2 (5 bases). Germline values: CDR1 KGHSH, CDR2 LQKENI. The germline V and J ends were trimmed by 2 bases and 2 bases, with 8 bases remaining between them. CDR3 size: 14 residues. Complete variable domain (other parts from reference TRBV18 and TRBJ2-3): NAGVMQNPRHLVRRRGQEARLRCSPMKGHSHVYWYRQLPEEGLKFMVYLQKENIIDESGMPKERFSAEFPKEGPSILRIQQVVRGDSAAYFCASSPTRDTDTQYFGPGTRLTVL.

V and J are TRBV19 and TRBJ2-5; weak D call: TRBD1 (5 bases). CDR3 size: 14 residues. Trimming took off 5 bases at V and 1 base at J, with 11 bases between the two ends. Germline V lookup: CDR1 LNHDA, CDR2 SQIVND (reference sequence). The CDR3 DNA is TGTGCCAGTAGTGTGACAGTATCCCAAGAGACCCAGTACTTC. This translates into CASSVTVSQETQYF.

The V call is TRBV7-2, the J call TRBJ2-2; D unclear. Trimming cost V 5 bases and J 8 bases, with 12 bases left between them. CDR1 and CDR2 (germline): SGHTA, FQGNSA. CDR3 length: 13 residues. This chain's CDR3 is CASSALSLGELFF. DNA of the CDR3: TGTGCCAGCAGCGCACTAAGCTTAGGGGAGCTGTTTTTT.

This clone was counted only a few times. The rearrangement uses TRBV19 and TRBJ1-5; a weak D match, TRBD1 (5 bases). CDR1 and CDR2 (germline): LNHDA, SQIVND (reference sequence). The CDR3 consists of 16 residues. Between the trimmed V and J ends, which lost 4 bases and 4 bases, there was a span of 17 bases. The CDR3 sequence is CASSRTSDGRNQPQHF. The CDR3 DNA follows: TGTGCCAGTAGTAGGACATCCGACGGTAGAAATCAGCCCCAGCATTTT.

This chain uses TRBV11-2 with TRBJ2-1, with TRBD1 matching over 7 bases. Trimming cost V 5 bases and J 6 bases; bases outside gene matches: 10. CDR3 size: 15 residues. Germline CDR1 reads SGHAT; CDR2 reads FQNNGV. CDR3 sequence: CASSPPGQRGNEQFF. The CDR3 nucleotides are TGTGCCAGCAGCCCTCCGGGACAGAGGGGCAATGAGCAGTTCTTC.

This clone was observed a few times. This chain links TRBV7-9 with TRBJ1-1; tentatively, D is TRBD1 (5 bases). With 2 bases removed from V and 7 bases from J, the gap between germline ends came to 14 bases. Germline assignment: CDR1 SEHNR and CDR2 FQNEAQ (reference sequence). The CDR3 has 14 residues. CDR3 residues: CASSLTVGTGEAFF. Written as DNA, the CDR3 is TGTGCCAGCAGCTTAACCGTGGGGACCGGTGAAGCTTTCTTT.

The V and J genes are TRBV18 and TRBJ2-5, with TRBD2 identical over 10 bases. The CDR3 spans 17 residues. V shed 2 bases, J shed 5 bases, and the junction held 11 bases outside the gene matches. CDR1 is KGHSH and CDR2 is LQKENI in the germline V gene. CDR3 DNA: TGTGCCAGCTCACCATCCAATAGCGGGGGGCCGCGGGAGACCCAGTACTTC. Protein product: CASSPSNSGGPRETQYF.

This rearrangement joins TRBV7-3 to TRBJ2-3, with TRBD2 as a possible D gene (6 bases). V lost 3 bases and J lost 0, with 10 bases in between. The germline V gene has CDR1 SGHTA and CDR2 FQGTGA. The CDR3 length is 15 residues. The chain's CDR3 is CASSFGGLSTDTQYF. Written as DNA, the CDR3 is TGTGCCAGCAGCTTCGGGGGACTCAGCACAGATACGCAGTATTTT.

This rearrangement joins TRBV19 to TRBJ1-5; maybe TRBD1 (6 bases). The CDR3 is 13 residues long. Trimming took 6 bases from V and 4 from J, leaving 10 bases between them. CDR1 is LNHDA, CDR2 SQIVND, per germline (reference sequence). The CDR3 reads CASRNRGNQPQHF. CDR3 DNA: TGTGCCAGTAGGAATAGGGGGAATCAGCCCCAGCATTTT.

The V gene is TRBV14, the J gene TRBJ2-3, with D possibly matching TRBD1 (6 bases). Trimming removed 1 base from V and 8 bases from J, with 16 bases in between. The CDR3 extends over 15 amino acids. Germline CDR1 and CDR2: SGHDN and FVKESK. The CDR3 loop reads CASSQGGQRTGTQYF. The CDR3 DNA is TGTGCCAGCAGCCAAGGGGGGCAACGCACCGGTACGCAGTATTTT.

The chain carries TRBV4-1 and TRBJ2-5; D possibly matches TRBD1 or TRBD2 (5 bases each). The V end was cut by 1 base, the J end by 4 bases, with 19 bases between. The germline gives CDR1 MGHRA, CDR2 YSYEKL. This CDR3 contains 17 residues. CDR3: CASSQVSDSKRGETQYF. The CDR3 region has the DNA TGCGCCAGCAGCCAAGTTTCAGACAGCAAACGGGGAGAGACCCAGTACTTC.

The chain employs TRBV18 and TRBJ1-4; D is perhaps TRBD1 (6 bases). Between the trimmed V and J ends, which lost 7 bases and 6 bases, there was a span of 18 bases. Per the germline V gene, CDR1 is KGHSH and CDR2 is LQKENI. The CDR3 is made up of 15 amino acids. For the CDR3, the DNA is TGTGCCAGCTTATCGAACGGGGGCGCAGATGAAAAACTGTTTTTT. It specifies CASLSNGGADEKLFF.

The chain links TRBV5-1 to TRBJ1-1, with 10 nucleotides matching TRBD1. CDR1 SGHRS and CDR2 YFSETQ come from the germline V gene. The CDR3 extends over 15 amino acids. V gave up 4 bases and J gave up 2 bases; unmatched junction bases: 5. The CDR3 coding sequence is TGCGCCAGCAGCGGGGGACAGGGGTTTAACACTGAAGCTTTCTTT. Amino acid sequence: CASSGGQGFNTEAFF.